This T cell receptor (beta chain) derives from a study of T cell responses to AZD1222 COVID-19 vaccine. Regarding the study as a whole: Without day 14 samples, only post-peak T cell repertoires were studied. Females made up more of the donors, who were largely white British, and clonal diversity may have come out too low. Just a handful of people given AZD1222 tested seropositive at baseline.

The CDR3 covers 13 residues. The germline gives CDR1 MNHEY, CDR2 SMNVEV (reference sequence). Deletions cut 0 bases from V and 4 bases from J, with 6 bases between. Comments on this clone: Its cognate antigen is unknown.

TCRdb keeps only in-frame clones here, not all; method: immunoSEQ multiplex PCR. The sample lists more than 95,000 clones, about 90% occurring once. Source: peripheral blood, taken 28 days after the second AZD1222 dose. This TCR derives from an adult who received the AZD1222 COVID-19 vaccine. The chain recombines TRBV27 with TRBJ1-1; D unclear. CDR3 coding DNA: TGTGCCAGCAGTTTATCTCGTCGCACTGAAGCTTTCTTT. It yields the protein CASSLSRRTEAFF.